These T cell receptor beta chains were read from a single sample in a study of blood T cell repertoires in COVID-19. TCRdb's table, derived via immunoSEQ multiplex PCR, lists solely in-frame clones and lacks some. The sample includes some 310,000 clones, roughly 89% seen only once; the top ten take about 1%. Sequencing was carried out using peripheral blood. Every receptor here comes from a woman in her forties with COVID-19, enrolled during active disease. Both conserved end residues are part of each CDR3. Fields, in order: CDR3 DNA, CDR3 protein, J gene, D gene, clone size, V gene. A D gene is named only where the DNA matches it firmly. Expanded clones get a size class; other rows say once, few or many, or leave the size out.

CDR3nt: TGTGCCAGCAGTTTAATGGGGCGTCATCAGCCCCAGCATTTT
CDR3aa: CASSLMGRHQPQHF
j_gene: TRBJ1-5
d_gene: -
abundance: -
v_gene: TRBV28

CDR3nt: TGTGCCAGCAGTTTTAGAGGGGGCGGCAATCAGCCCCAGCATTTT
CDR3aa: CASSFRGGGNQPQHF
j_gene: TRBJ1-5
d_gene: TRBD1
abundance: -
v_gene: TRBV28

CDR3nt: TGCGCCAGCAGCTTGGGGCGGGAGGGCCTTTCCGAGCAGTACTTC
CDR3aa: CASSLGREGLSEQYF
j_gene: TRBJ2-7
d_gene: TRBD2
abundance: -
v_gene: TRBV5-1

CDR3nt: TGTGCCAGCAGTTTTCGGCAGGCCTACGAGCAGTACTTC
CDR3aa: CASSFRQAYEQYF
j_gene: TRBJ2-7
d_gene: -
abundance: -
v_gene: TRBV27

CDR3nt: TGTGCCAGCAGTTTCGGGACAGGGGAGGGGGAGACCCAGTACTTC
CDR3aa: CASSFGTGEGETQYF
j_gene: TRBJ2-5
d_gene: TRBD1
abundance: -
v_gene: TRBV28

CDR3nt: TGTGCCAGCAGTGCGGGAGTCGGCACCGGGGAGCTGTTTTTT
CDR3aa: CASSAGVGTGELFF
j_gene: TRBJ2-2
d_gene: -
abundance: -
v_gene: TRBV6-4

CDR3nt: TGTGCCAGCAGTGAGGAGGGAGATGTGTACAATGAGCAGTTCTTC
CDR3aa: CASSEEGDVYNEQFF
j_gene: TRBJ2-1
d_gene: -
abundance: -
v_gene: TRBV6-1

CDR3nt: TGCGCCAGCAGCCAAGAGTTCCCTAGCGGGAGCTCCTACAATGAGCAGTTCTTC
CDR3aa: CASSQEFPSGSSYNEQFF
j_gene: TRBJ2-1
d_gene: TRBD2
abundance: once
v_gene: TRBV4-3

CDR3nt: TGCGCCAGCAGCTTGGGCAGAATCACAGATACGCAGTATTTT
CDR3aa: CASSLGRITDTQYF
j_gene: TRBJ2-3
d_gene: -
abundance: -
v_gene: TRBV5-1

CDR3nt: TGTGCCAGCAGCCAGGACCTCAGGAGGGTTCGGTATGGCTACACCTTC
CDR3aa: CASSQDLRRVRYGYTF
j_gene: TRBJ1-2
d_gene: -
abundance: -
v_gene: TRBV3-1/TRBV3-2

CDR3nt: TGTGCCAGCAGCTTAGCTCCAGGGGGAAACTATGGCTACACCTTC
CDR3aa: CASSLAPGGNYGYTF
j_gene: TRBJ1-2
d_gene: TRBD1
abundance: -
v_gene: TRBV7-3

CDR3nt: TGTGCCAGCAGCCAAGATGTTAGACAGGGGATCGAGACCCAGTACTTC
CDR3aa: CASSQDVRQGIETQYF
j_gene: TRBJ2-5
d_gene: TRBD1
abundance: -
v_gene: TRBV14

CDR3nt: TGTGCCAGCGGTCCCCAGGGGGCTAGCGAAAAACTGTTTTTT
CDR3aa: CASGPQGASEKLFF
j_gene: TRBJ1-4
d_gene: TRBD1
abundance: -
v_gene: TRBV6-6

CDR3nt: TGCGCCAGCAGTCAGGACACAGGGGGCCGGGAAGCTTTCTTT
CDR3aa: CASSQDTGGREAFF
j_gene: TRBJ1-1
d_gene: TRBD1
abundance: -
v_gene: TRBV23-1

CDR3nt: TGCGCCAGCAGCTTGACAGATTGGGAGACCCAGTACTTC
CDR3aa: CASSLTDWETQYF
j_gene: TRBJ2-5
d_gene: -
abundance: -
v_gene: TRBV5-1

CDR3nt: TGCGCCAGCAGCCGGACAGGACCCTACGAGCAGTACTTC
CDR3aa: CASSRTGPYEQYF
j_gene: TRBJ2-7
d_gene: TRBD1
abundance: -
v_gene: TRBV5-1

CDR3nt: TGTGCCAGCTCACCGGGCGGGGGGACCACAGATACGCAGTATTTT
CDR3aa: CASSPGGGTTDTQYF
j_gene: TRBJ2-3
d_gene: TRBD2
abundance: once
v_gene: TRBV18

CDR3nt: TGTGCCACCAGCAGAGATAAACGGGGGGGCCCAGATACGCAGTATTTT
CDR3aa: CATSRDKRGGPDTQYF
j_gene: TRBJ2-3
d_gene: TRBD2
abundance: -
v_gene: TRBV15

CDR3nt: TGTGCCAGCAGCGACAGGTCCCAGTTTGACGAGCAGTACTTC
CDR3aa: CASSDRSQFDEQYF
j_gene: TRBJ2-7
d_gene: -
abundance: few
v_gene: TRBV27

CDR3nt: TGTGCCAGCAGTTTATGGGGGGGGAACACTGAAGCTTTCTTT
CDR3aa: CASSLWGGNTEAFF
j_gene: TRBJ1-1
d_gene: -
abundance: -
v_gene: TRBV27

CDR3nt: TGTGCCAGCAGTGAAGACAGGGGCTATAATTCACCCCTCCACTTT
CDR3aa: CASSEDRGYNSPLHF
j_gene: TRBJ1-6
d_gene: TRBD1
abundance: -
v_gene: TRBV2

CDR3nt: TGCGCCAGCAGCCAATGGACTCTGGAAAACACTGAAGCTTTCTTT
CDR3aa: CASSQWTLENTEAFF
j_gene: TRBJ1-1
d_gene: -
abundance: -
v_gene: TRBV4-3

CDR3nt: TGTGCCAGCAGACGACAGGGGTCCGTCACTGAAGCTTTCTTT
CDR3aa: CASRRQGSVTEAFF
j_gene: TRBJ1-1
d_gene: TRBD1
abundance: -
v_gene: TRBV6-4

CDR3nt: TGTGCCTGGAGGGCGGGGGGAGCTTCACCCCTCCACTTT
CDR3aa: CAWRAGGASPLHF
j_gene: TRBJ1-6
d_gene: -
abundance: -
v_gene: TRBV30

CDR3nt: TGCGCCAGCACCGAGCCAGGGGGAAGCACTGAAGCTTTCTTT
CDR3aa: CASTEPGGSTEAFF
j_gene: TRBJ1-1
d_gene: TRBD1
abundance: once
v_gene: TRBV5-1

CDR3nt: TGTGCCAGCAGAACCGGGACACTTGGCTACACCTTC
CDR3aa: CASRTGTLGYTF
j_gene: TRBJ1-2
d_gene: -
abundance: -
v_gene: TRBV27

CDR3nt: TGTGCCACCAGTGATCCCGGGACAGATAGCACAGATACGCAGTATTTT
CDR3aa: CATSDPGTDSTDTQYF
j_gene: TRBJ2-3
d_gene: TRBD1
abundance: once
v_gene: TRBV24-1

CDR3nt: TGTGCCAGCAGCTCCGCTGGCCCGGGACTAGCGGGGGCGCTCTCCCCGCAGTATTTT
CDR3aa: CASSSAGPGLAGALSPQYF
j_gene: TRBJ2-3
d_gene: TRBD2
abundance: -
v_gene: TRBV7-2

CDR3nt: TGTGCCAGCAGCCCACAGGGGGGGAGCTACAATGAGCAGTTCTTC
CDR3aa: CASSPQGGSYNEQFF
j_gene: TRBJ2-1
d_gene: -
abundance: -
v_gene: TRBV5-4

CDR3nt: TGTGCCAGCACCTCTAGGACAGGGGATAATTCACCCCTCCACTTT
CDR3aa: CASTSRTGDNSPLHF
j_gene: TRBJ1-6
d_gene: TRBD1
abundance: -
v_gene: TRBV2

CDR3nt: TGTGCCAGCGTCCCAGGAGGGGGCGCGGGTGGCTACACCTTC
CDR3aa: CASVPGGGAGGYTF
j_gene: TRBJ1-2
d_gene: TRBD1
abundance: -
v_gene: TRBV6-6

CDR3nt: TGTGCCAGCAGTAACAGGGGGCGCCCGGGCAACTATGGCTACACCTTC
CDR3aa: CASSNRGRPGNYGYTF
j_gene: TRBJ1-2
d_gene: TRBD1
abundance: -
v_gene: TRBV28

CDR3nt: TGTGCCAGCTCACCGAGTCCGGATACGCAGTATTTT
CDR3aa: CASSPSPDTQYF
j_gene: TRBJ2-3
d_gene: -
abundance: -
v_gene: TRBV18

CDR3nt: TGTGCCACCCCCGGGACAGGGACCGAAAAACTGTTTTTT
CDR3aa: CATPGTGTEKLFF
j_gene: TRBJ1-4
d_gene: TRBD1
abundance: -
v_gene: TRBV28

CDR3nt: TGTGCCAGCAGCCCGGGGGTATGGACGCAGAGCTCTGGGGCCAACGTCCTGACTTTC
CDR3aa: CASSPGVWTQSSGANVLTF
j_gene: TRBJ2-6
d_gene: -
abundance: -
v_gene: TRBV7-2

CDR3nt: TGTGCCAGCAGCTTAGATAGTGACACTGAAGCTTTCTTT
CDR3aa: CASSLDSDTEAFF
j_gene: TRBJ1-1
d_gene: -
abundance: -
v_gene: TRBV11-2

CDR3nt: TGTGCCACCCTGGGACTAGCGGGAAGCGAGCAGTTCTTC
CDR3aa: CATLGLAGSEQFF
j_gene: TRBJ2-1
d_gene: TRBD2
abundance: -
v_gene: TRBV19

CDR3nt: TGTGCCACCAGCAGAGATCTCGGTTATGGCTACACCTTC
CDR3aa: CATSRDLGYGYTF
j_gene: TRBJ1-2
d_gene: -
abundance: -
v_gene: TRBV15

CDR3nt: TGTGCCAGCAGTGGACCCGGGACTAGCTACGAGCAGTACTTC
CDR3aa: CASSGPGTSYEQYF
j_gene: TRBJ2-7
d_gene: TRBD2
abundance: -
v_gene: TRBV28

CDR3nt: TGTGCCAGCAGACGAAGTTTGGTAAGCGGCAATCAGCCCCAGCATTTT
CDR3aa: CASRRSLVSGNQPQHF
j_gene: TRBJ1-5
d_gene: -
abundance: -
v_gene: TRBV28